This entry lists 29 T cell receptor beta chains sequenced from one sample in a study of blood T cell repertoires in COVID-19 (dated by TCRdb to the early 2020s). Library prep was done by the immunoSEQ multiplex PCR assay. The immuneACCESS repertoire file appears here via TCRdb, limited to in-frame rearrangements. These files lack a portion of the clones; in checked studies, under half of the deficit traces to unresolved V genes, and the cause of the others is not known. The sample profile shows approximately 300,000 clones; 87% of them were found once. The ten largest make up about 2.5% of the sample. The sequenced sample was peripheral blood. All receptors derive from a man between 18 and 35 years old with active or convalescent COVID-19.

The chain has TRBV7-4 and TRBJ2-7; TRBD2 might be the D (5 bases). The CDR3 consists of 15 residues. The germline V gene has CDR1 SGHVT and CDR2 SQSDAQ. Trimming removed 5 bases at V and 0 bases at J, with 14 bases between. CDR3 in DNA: TGTGCCAGCAGCCGAGGGAGCCCCCCCTCCTACGAGCAGTACTTC. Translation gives CASSRGSPPSYEQYF.

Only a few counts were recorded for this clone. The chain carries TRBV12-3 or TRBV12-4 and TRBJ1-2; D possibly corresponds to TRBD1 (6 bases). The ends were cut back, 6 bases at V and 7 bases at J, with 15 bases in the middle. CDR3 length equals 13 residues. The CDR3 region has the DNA TGTGCCAGCAGCCAACAGGCAGGGGCTGGCTACACCTTC. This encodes CASSQQAGAGYTF.

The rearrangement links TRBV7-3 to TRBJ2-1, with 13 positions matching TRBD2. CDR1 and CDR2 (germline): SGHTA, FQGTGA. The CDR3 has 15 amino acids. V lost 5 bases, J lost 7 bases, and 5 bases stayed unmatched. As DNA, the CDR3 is TGTGCCAGCAGCCTACTAGCGGGAGGGCCGAATGAGCAGTTCTTC. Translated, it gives CASSLLAGGPNEQFF.

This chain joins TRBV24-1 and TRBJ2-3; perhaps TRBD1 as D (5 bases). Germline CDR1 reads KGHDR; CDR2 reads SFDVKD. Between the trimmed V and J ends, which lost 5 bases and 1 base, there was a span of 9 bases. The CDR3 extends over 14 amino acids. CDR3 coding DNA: TGTGCCACCAGTGGACAGCCCGGCACAGATACGCAGTATTTT. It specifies CATSGQPGTDTQYF.

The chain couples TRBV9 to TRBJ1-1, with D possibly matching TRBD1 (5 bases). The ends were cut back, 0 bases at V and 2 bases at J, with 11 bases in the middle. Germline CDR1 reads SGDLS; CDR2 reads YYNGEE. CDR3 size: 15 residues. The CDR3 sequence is CASSVGQNTNTEAFF. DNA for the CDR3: TGTGCCAGCAGCGTAGGACAGAATACCAACACTGAAGCTTTCTTT.

CDR3: CAISDGTLSYEQYF. CDR3 bases: TGTGCCATCAGTGACGGGACTCTCTCCTACGAGCAGTACTTC. The V and J genes are TRBV10-3 and TRBJ2-7, with D tentatively TRBD2 (6 bases). V was cut by 3 bases and J by 0 bases, with 9 bases left in between. Per germline, CDR1 ENHRY and CDR2 SYGVKD. The CDR3 totals 14 residues.

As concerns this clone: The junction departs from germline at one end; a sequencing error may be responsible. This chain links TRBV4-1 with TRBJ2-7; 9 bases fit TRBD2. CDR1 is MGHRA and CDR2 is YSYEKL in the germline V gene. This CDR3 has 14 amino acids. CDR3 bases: TGCGCCAGCAGCAAAGATCGGCTAGCGGGACTGCAGTACTTC. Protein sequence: CASSKDRLAGLQYF.

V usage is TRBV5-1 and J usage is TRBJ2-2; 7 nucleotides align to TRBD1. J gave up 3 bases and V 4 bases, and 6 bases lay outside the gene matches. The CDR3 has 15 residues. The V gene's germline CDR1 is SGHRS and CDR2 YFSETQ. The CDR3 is CASSRGQRYTGELFF. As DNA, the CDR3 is TGCGCCAGCAGCAGGGGACAGAGGTACACCGGGGAGCTGTTTTTT. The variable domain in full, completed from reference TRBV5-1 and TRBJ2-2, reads KAGVTQTPRYLIKTRGQQVTLSCSPISGHRSVSWYQQTPGQGLQFLFEYFSETQRNKGNFPGRFSGRQFSNSRSEMNVSTLELGDSALYLCASSRGQRYTGELFFGEGSRLTVL.

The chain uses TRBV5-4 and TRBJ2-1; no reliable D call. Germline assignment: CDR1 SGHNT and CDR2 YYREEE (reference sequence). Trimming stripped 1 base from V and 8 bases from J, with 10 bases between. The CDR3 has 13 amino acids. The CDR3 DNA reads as TGTGCCAGCAGCTTGACACAATATGATGAGCAGTTCTTC. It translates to CASSLTQYDEQFF.

CDR3 residues: CASSFNDRTRGEKLFF. The CDR3 coding sequence is TGTGCCAGCAGTTTCAACGACCGGACCCGCGGGGAAAAACTGTTTTTT. V and J are TRBV5-6 and TRBJ1-4; D not certain. The CDR3 contains 16 residues. V was pared by 5 bases and J by 8 bases, with 22 bases between. CDR1 and CDR2 from the germline V gene are SGHDT and YYEEEE. Full variable domain (rest looked up from reference TRBV5-6 and TRBJ1-4): DAGVTQSPTHLIKTRGQQVTLRCSPKSGHDTVSWYQQALGQGPQFIFQYYEEEERQRGNFPDRFSGHQFPNYSSELNVNALLLGDSALYLCASSFNDRTRGEKLFFGSGTQLSVL.

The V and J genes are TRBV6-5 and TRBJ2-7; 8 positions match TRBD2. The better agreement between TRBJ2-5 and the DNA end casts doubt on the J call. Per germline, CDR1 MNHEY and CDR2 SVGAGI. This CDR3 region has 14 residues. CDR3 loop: CASTPTRGGETQYF. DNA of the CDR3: TGTGCCAGCACCCCCACCCGCGGGGGGGAGACCCAGTACTTC.

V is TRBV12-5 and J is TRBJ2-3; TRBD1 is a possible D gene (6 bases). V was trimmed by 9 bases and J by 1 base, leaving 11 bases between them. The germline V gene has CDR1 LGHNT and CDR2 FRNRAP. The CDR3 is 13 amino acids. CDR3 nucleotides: TGTGCTAGCTCCGGACAGCGCACAGATACGCAGTATTTT. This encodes CASSGQRTDTQYF.

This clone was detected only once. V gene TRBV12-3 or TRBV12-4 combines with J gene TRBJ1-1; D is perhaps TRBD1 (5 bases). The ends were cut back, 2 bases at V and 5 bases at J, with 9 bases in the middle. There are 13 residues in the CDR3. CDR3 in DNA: TGTGCCAGCAGTTTACCCGGGGGAACTGAAGCTTTCTTT. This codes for CASSLPGGTEAFF.

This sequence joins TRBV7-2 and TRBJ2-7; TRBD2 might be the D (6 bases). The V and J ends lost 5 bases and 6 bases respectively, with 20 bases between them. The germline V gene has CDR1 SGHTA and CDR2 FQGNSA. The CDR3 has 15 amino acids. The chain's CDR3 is CASSTRTRDFIEQYF. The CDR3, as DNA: TGTGCCAGCAGCACGAGGACCCGGGACTTCATCGAGCAGTACTTC. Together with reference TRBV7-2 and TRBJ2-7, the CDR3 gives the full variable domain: GAGVSQSPSNKVTEKGKDVELRCDPISGHTALYWYRQSLGQGLEFLIYFQGNSAPDKSGLPSDRFSAERTGGSVSTLTIQRTQQEDSAVYLCASSTRTRDFIEQYFGPGTRLTVT.

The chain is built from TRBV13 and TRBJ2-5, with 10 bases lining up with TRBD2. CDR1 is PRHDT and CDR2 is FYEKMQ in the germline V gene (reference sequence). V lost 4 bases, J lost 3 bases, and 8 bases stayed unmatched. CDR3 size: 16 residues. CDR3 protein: CASSSRSGGVKETQYF. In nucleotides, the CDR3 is TGTGCCAGCAGCTCCAGAAGCGGGGGGGTAAAAGAGACCCAGTACTTC.

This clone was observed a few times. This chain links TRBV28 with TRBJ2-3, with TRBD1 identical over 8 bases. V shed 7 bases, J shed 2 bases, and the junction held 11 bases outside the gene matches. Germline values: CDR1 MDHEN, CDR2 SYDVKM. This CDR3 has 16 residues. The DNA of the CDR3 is TGTGCCAGCACCCTTCGGACAGGGAAAGCCACAGATACGCAGTATTTT. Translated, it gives CASTLRTGKATDTQYF.

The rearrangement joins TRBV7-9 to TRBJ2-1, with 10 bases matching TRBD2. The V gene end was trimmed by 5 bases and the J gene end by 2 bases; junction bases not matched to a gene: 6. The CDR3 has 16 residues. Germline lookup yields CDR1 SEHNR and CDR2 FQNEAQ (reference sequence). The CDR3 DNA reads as TGTGCCAGCAGCCTACGAAGCGGGGGGGCCTACAATGAGCAGTTCTTC. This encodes CASSLRSGGAYNEQFF.

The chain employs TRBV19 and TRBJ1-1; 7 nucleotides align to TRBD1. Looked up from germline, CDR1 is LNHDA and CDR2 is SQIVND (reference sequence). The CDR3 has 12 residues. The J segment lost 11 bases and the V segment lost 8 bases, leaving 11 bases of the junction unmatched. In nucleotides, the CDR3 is TGTGCCAGTCAGGGGGTGGGTTCCCATGCTTTCTTT. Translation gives CASQGVGSHAFF.

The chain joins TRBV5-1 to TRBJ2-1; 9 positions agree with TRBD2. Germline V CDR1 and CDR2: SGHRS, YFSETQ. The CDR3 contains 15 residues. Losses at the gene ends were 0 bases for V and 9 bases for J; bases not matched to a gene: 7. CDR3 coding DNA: TGCGCCAGCAGCTTGGTGTCTAGCGGGGAAATTGAGCAGTTCTTC. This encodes CASSLVSSGEIEQFF.

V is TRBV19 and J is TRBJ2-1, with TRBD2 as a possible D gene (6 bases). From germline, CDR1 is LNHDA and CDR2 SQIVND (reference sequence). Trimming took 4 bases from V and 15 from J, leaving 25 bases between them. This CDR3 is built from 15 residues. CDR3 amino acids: CASSTGAGTFSRRFF. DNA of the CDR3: TGTGCCAGTAGTACTGGCGCCGGGACTTTCTCCAGGCGGTTCTTC.

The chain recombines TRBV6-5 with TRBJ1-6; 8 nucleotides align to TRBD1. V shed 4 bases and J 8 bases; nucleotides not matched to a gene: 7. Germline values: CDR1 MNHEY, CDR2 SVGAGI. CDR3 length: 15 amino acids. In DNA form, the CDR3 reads TGTGCCAGCAGTTTCCAGGGGGCGACGGATTCACCCCTCCACTTT. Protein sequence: CASSFQGATDSPLHF.

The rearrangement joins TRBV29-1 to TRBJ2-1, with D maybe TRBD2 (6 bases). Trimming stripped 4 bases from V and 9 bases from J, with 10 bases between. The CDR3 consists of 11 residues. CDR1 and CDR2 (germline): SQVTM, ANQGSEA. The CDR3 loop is CSVGLVSEQFF. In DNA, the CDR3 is TGCAGCGTTGGACTAGTAAGTGAGCAGTTCTTC.

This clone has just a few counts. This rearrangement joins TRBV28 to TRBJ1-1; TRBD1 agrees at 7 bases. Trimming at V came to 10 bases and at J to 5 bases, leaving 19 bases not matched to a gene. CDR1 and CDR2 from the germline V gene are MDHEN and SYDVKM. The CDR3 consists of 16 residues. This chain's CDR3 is CATYTSLTGDGTEAFF. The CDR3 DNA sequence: TGTGCCACCTATACATCCCTAACAGGGGATGGGACTGAAGCTTTCTTT.

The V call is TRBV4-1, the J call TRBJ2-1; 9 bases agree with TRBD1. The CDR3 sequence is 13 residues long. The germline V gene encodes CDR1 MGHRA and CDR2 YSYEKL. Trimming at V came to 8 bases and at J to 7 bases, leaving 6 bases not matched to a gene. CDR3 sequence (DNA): TGCGCCAGCTCAGACAGGGGGTTGAATGAGCAGTTCTTC. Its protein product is CASSDRGLNEQFF.

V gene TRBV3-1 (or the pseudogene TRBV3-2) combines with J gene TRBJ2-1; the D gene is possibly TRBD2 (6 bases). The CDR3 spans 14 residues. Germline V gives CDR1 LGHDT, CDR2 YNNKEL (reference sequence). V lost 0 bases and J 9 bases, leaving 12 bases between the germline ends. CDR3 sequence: CASSQDRLAFEQFF. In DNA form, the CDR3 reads TGTGCCAGCAGCCAAGATCGTCTAGCGTTTGAGCAGTTCTTC.

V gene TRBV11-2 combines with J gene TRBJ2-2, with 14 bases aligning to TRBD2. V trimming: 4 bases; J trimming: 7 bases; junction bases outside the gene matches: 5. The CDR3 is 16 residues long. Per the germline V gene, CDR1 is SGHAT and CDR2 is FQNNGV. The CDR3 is CASSSRTSGGSGELFF. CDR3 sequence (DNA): TGTGCCAGCAGCTCCCGGACTAGCGGGGGGAGCGGGGAGCTGTTTTTT.

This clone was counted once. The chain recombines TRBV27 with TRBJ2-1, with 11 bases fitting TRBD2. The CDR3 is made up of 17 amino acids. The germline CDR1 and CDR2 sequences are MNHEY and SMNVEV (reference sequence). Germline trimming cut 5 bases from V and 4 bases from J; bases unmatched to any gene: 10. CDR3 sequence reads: CASSPISSGGLYNEQFF. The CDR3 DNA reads TGTGCCAGCAGTCCCATTTCTAGCGGGGGGTTGTACAATGAGCAGTTCTTC.

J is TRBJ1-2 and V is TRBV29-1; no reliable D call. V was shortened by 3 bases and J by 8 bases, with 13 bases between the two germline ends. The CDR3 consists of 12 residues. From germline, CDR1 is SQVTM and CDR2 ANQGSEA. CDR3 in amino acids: CSVDGETWGYTF. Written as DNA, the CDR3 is TGCAGCGTTGATGGAGAAACCTGGGGCTACACCTTC.

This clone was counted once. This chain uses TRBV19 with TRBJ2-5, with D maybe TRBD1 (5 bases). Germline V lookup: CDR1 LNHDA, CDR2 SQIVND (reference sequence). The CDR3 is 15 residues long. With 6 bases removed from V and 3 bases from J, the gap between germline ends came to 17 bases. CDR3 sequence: CASSDPGVQEETQYF. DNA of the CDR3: TGTGCCAGTAGCGACCCGGGCGTACAGGAAGAGACCCAGTACTTC.